Listed below are T cell receptor beta chains from one sample, sequenced in a study of blood T cell repertoires in COVID-19. Sequenced by immunoSEQ multiplex PCR; TCRdb stores in-frame clones only, minus some. The data hold 85,000 to 95,000 clones, with around nine tenths observed a single time. The source material was peripheral blood. These receptors all come from a woman aged 45 to 65 in a cohort sampled during active COVID-19. CDR3s include the opening cysteine and the closing phenylalanine or tryptophan. The order of the fields is V gene, J gene, CDR3 length, CDR3 protein.

>TRBV12-5|TRBJ1-5|15
CASGLVQGGVGAQHF
>TRBV9|TRBJ1-2|15
CASSVGQLPNYGYTF
>TRBV28|TRBJ1-4|13
CASSFGSREKLFF
>TRBV5-1|TRBJ2-1|17
CASSYRTSGGIYNEQFF
>TRBV2|TRBJ1-3|14
CASRTGYSGNTIYF
>TRBV7-3|TRBJ2-3|16
CASSLTGGGSTDTQYF
>TRBV3-1/TRBV3-2|TRBJ1-2|14
CASSPSRGLGGYTF
>TRBV5-6|TRBJ2-2|12
CASSLYQAGLFF
>TRBV3-1/TRBV3-2|TRBJ1-1|14
CASSQAGSSTEAFF
>TRBV21-1|TRBJ2-3|17
CASTTPRLAGGTDTQYF
>TRBV11-1|TRBJ2-3|13
CASSLASTDTQYF
>TRBV7-3|TRBJ2-5|15
CASSFVRGPRETQYF
>TRBV5-5|TRBJ2-5|14
CASSLWRIQETQYF
>TRBV30|TRBJ1-3|14
CAWSAGIPGNTIYF
>TRBV6-1|TRBJ1-1|14
CASSERRGHTEAFF
>TRBV7-9|TRBJ2-3|15
CASSPGQEHTDTQYF
>TRBV28|TRBJ1-4|11
CASSSDEKLFF
>TRBV7-8|TRBJ2-5|13
CASSSTIQETQYF
>TRBV28|TRBJ2-1|14
CASSLTSDYNEQFF
>TRBV12-3/TRBV12-4|TRBJ1-5|13
CASSLSGNQPQHF
>TRBV11-2|TRBJ2-1|17
CASSLVLAGGPYNEQFF
>TRBV3-1/TRBV3-2|TRBJ2-2|16
CASSQVVTVTSGELFF
>TRBV2|TRBJ2-5|15
CASSEGWSGRETQYF
>TRBV7-3|TRBJ1-2|16
CASSQFGQGGFEGYTF
>TRBV15|TRBJ2-2|14
CATSRKQGPGELFF
>TRBV29-1|TRBJ2-3|18
CSVEDGTSGGYGTDTQYF
>TRBV9|TRBJ1-1|15
CASSLSDRENTEAFF
>TRBV2|TRBJ2-7|14
CASREGQGIYEQYF
>TRBV7-6|TRBJ1-6|14
CASRKDSFNSPLHF
>TRBV5-1|TRBJ2-5|13
CASSMGQGETQYF
>TRBV19|TRBJ1-5|15
CASIGGDWGLQPQHF
>TRBV4-1|TRBJ1-2|13
CASSLWQGDGYTF
>TRBV30|TRBJ1-1|14
CAWTRQGGNTEAFF
>TRBV5-4|TRBJ2-7|16
CASSLRLAGLGGEQYF
>TRBV7-7|TRBJ2-1|18
CASSPRVWSGRAGNEQFF
>TRBV11-2|TRBJ2-7|15
CASSLTDSTSYEQYF
>TRBV15|TRBJ2-7|16
CATSRGGSGSQGEQYF
>TRBV7-8|TRBJ2-5|17
CASRLGLAGGPSETQYF
>TRBV6-5|TRBJ1-1|13
CATRLVGDTEAFF
>TRBV5-1|TRBJ2-5|16
CASSFQASGDQETQYF
>TRBV10-3|TRBJ2-7|18
CAISEVGLAGGLGSEQYF
>TRBV19|TRBJ1-6|16
CASSKLPKDIDSPLHF
>TRBV2|TRBJ1-5|14
CASSKDNSNQPQHF
>TRBV5-1|TRBJ2-2|16
CASSLGGTVNTGELFF
>TRBV27|TRBJ1-2|15
CASSFGASQVYGYTF
>TRBV10-3|TRBJ2-6|18
CAISGSGTPTAGANVLTF
>TRBV27|TRBJ1-6|14
CASSLQGNVGPLHF
>TRBV4-1|TRBJ1-2|14
CASSQAVAIDGYTF
>TRBV11-2|TRBJ2-1|15
CASGGDIGTYNEQFF
>TRBV18|TRBJ1-5|15
CASSPGTGTHQPQHF
>TRBV21-1|TRBJ2-5|18
CASSKPPGGRSLQETQYF
>TRBV5-1|TRBJ1-1|14
CASSQGGLNTEAFF